The entry below describes one T cell receptor beta chain. In the original processing: Quantification of nucleated cells was approximated via reference gene primer amplification. Profiling relied on immunoSEQ multiplex PCR, and the TCRdb table lists in-frame clones only, not all of them. V and J calls and clone size are those listed in that table; D and trimming were worked out from the DNA. The sample includes approximately 100,000 clones, 69% of them seen just once. These data belong to a study of blood T cell repertoires in COVID-19. Overall study context: Samples came from the United States, Italy and Spain, spanning acute and convalescent COVID-19. PBMCs, B-cell-depleted T cells, or T cells were the source of the cDNA or gDNA that made up the material.

The CDR3 is 14 amino acids. After removal of 5 bases from V and 2 bases from J, the junction contained 7 bases not matched to a gene. Germline values: CDR1 SGHRS, CDR2 YFSETQ. Material: peripheral blood. This chain links TRBV5-1 with TRBJ2-7; 7 bases line up with TRBD1. The clonotype was recovered from a man older than 75 with acute or convalescent COVID-19. The CDR3 bases are TGCGCCAGCAGAACCGCCGGACAGGCCTACGAGCAGTACTTC. Translation: CASRTAGQAYEQYF.